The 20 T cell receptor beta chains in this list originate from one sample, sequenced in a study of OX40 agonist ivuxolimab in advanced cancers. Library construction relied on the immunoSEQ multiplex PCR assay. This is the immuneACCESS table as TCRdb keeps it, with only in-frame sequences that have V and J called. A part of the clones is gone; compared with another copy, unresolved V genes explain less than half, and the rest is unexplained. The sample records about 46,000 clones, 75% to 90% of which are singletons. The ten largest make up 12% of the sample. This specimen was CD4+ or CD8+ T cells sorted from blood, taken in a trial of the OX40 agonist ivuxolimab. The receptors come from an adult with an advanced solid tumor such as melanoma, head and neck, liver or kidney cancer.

CDR3 residues: CASSLLGYTGANVLTF. The CDR3 bases are TGTGCCAGCAGCTTACTCGGGTATACAGGGGCCAACGTCCTGACTTTC. This chain uses TRBV7-2 with TRBJ2-6; D uncertain. V lost 2 bases and J 4 bases, leaving 12 bases between the germline ends. The CDR3 covers 16 residues. Germline V CDR1 and CDR2: SGHTA, FQGNSA. The whole variable domain, filled in from reference TRBV7-2 and TRBJ2-6, reads GAGVSQSPSNKVTEKGKDVELRCDPISGHTALYWYRQSLGQGLEFLIYFQGNSAPDKSGLPSDRFSAERTGGSVSTLTIQRTQQEDSAVYLCASSLLGYTGANVLTFGAGSRLTVL.

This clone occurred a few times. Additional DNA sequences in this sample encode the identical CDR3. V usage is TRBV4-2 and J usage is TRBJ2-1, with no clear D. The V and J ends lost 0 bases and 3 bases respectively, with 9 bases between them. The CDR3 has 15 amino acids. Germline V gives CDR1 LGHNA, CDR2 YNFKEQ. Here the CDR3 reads CASSQDGSDYNEQFF. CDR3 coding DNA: TGTGCCAGCAGCCAAGATGGGTCTGACTACAATGAGCAGTTCTTC.

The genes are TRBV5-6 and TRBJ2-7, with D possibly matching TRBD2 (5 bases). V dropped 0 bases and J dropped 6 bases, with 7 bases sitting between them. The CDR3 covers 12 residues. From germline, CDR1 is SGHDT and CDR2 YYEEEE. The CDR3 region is CASSLGRGEQYF. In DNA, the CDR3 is TGTGCCAGCAGCTTGGGTCGGGGCGAGCAGTACTTC.

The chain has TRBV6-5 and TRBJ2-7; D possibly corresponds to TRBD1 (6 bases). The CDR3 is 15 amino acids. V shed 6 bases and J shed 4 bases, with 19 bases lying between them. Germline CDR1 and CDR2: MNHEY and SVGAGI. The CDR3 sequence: CASSHGTPLGYEQYF. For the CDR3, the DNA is TGTGCCAGCAGCCACGGGACACCTCTCGGGTACGAGCAGTACTTC.

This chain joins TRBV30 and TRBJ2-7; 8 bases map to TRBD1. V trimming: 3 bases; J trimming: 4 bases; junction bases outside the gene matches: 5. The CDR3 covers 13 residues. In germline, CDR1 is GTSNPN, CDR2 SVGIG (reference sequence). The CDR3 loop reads CAWRARQGYEQYF. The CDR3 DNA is TGTGCCTGGAGGGCTAGACAGGGGTACGAGCAGTACTTC.

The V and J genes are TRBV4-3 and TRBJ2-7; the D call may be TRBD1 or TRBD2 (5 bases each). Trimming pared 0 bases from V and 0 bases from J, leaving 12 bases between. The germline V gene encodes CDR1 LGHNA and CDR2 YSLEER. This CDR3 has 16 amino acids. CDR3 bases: TGCGCCAGCAGCCAAGATGGGGCGGGTGTCTCCTACGAGCAGTACTTC. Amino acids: CASSQDGAGVSYEQYF.

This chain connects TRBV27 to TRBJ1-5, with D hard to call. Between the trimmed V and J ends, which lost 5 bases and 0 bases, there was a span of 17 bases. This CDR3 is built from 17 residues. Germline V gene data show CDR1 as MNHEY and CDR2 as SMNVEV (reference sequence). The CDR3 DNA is TGTGCCAGCAGTCCCCGGCCGGGTCCCTATAGCAATCAGCCCCAGCATTTT. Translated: CASSPRPGPYSNQPQHF.

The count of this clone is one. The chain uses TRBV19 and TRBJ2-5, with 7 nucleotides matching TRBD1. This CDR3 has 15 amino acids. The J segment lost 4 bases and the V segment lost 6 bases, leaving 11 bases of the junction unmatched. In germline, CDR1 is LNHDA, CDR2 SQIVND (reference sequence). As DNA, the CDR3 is TGTGCCAGTAGAGCTCTGTTAGGGGGCGGAGAGACCCAGTACTTC. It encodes CASRALLGGGETQYF.

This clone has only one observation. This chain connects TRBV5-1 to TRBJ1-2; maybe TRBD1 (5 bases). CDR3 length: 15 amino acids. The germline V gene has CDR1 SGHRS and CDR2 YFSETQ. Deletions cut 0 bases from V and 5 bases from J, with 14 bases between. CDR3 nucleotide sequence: TGCGCCAGCAGCTTGGATTGGGGCCGTACATATGGCTACACCTTC. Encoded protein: CASSLDWGRTYGYTF.

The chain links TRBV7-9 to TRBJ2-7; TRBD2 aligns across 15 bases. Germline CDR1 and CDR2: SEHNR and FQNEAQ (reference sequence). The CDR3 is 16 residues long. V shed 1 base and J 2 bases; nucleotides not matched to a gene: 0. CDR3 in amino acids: CASSLGTSGRAYEQYF. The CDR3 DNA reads TGTGCCAGCAGCTTAGGGACTAGCGGGAGGGCCTACGAGCAGTACTTC.

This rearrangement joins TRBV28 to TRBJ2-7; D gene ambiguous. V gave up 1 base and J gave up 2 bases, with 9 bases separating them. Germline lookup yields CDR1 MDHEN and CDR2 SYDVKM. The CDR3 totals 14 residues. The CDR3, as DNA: TGTGCCAGCAGTTTATTGGTAGAAACCTACGAGCAGTACTTC. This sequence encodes CASSLLVETYEQYF.

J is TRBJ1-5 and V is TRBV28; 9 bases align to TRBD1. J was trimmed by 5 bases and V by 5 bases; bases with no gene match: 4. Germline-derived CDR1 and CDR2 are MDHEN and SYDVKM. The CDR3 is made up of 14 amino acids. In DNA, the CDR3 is TGTGCCAGCAGTAGGACAGGGGTGGATCAGCCCCAGCATTTT. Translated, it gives CASSRTGVDQPQHF.

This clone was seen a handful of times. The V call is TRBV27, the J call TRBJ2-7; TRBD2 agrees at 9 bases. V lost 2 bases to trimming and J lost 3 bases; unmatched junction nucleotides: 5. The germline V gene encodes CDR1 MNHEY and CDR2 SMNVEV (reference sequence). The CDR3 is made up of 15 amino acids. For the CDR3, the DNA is TGTGCCAGCAGTTTAGGGGCGGGGGGGAACTACGAGCAGTACTTC. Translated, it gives CASSLGAGGNYEQYF.

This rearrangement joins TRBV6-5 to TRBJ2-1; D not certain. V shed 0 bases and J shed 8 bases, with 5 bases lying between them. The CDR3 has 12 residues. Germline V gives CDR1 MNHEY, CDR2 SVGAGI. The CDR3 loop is CASSYSRDEQFF. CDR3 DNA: TGTGCCAGCAGTTACTCTCGGGATGAGCAGTTCTTC.

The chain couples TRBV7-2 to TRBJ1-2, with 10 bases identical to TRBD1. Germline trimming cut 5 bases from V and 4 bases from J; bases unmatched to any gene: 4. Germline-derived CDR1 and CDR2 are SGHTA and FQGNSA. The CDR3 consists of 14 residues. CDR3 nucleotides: TGTGCCAGCAGCGGACAGGGGGAGGTCTATGGCTACACCTTC. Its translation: CASSGQGEVYGYTF.

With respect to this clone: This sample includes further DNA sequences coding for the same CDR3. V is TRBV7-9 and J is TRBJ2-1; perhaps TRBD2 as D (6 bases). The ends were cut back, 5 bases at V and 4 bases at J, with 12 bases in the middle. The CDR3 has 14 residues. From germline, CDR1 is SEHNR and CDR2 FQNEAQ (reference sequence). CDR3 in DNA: TGTGCCAGCAGCCTGGGACTTGTGTACAATGAGCAGTTCTTC. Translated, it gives CASSLGLVYNEQFF.

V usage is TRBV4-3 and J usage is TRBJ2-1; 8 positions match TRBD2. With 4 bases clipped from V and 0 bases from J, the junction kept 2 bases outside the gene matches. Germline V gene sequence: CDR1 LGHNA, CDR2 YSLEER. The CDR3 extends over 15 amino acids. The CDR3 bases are TGCGCCAGCAGCCCGGGACTAGGCTCCTACAATGAGCAGTTCTTC. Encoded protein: CASSPGLGSYNEQFF.

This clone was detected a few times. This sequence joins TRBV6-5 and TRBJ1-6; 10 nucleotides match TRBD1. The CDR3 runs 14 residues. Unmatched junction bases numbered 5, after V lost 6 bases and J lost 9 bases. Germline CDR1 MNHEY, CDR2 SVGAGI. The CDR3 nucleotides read TGTGCCAGCAGATGGACAGGGGGATTTTCACCCCTCCACTTT. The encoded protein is CASRWTGGFSPLHF.

The CDR3 loop is CASSQERYSSYEQYF. The DNA for the CDR3 is TGTGCCAGCAGCCAAGAAAGGTACTCCTCCTACGAGCAGTACTTC. This chain uses TRBV14 with TRBJ2-7, with D unclear. The CDR3 runs 15 residues. Looked up from germline, CDR1 is SGHDN and CDR2 is FVKESK. The V end was cut by 0 bases, the J end by 0 bases, with 9 bases between.

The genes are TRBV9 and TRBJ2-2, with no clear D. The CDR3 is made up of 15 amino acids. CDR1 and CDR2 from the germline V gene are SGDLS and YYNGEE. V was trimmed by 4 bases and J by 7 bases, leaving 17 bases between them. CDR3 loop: CASSFQSSTSGELFF. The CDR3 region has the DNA TGTGCCAGCAGCTTCCAGTCCTCCACCAGCGGGGAGCTGTTTTTT.